The clone carrying this T cell receptor (beta chain) was detected ten times or more. Its antigen is as yet unknown. This record belongs to a study of T cell repertoires in cytomegalovirus infection. General study findings and limits: CMV-specific TCR beta clonotypes restricted by HLA-C dominated the ex vivo response.

TCRdb processed the reads anew with MiXCR; each CDR3 protein has one entry. The table includes about a million distinct CDR3 sequences, approximately 30% detected once. This CDR3 has 16 residues. Germline V lookup: CDR1 SEHNR, CDR2 FQNEAQ (reference sequence). V lost 5 bases, J lost 0 bases, and 15 bases lay in between. V is TRBV7-9 and J is TRBJ2-3; D is unresolved. The specimen comprised cultured CD8+ T cells from PBMCs, sampled from culture after CMV antigen stimulation. The clonotype comes from a human donor in good health (CMV status not recorded). Some clones in this sample may be carry-over from other donors' samples. The CDR3: CASSPRGKLSTDTQYF. CDR3 DNA: TGTGCCAGCAGCCCGAGAGGAAAACTTAGCACAGATACGCAGTATTTT.